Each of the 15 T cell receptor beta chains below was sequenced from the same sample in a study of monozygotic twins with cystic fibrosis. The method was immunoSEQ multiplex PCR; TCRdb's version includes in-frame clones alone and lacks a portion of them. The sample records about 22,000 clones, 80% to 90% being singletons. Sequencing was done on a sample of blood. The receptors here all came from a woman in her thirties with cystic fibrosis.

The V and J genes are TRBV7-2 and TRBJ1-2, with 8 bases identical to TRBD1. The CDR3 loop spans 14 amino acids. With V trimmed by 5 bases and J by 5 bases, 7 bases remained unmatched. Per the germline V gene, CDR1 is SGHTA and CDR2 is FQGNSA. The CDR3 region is CASSLDRGPYGYTF. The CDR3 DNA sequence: TGTGCCAGCAGCCTCGACAGGGGCCCTTATGGCTACACCTTC.

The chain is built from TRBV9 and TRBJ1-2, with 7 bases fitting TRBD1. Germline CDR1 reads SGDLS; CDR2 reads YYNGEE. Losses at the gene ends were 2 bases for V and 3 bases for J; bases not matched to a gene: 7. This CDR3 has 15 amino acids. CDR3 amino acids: CASSVATQGDYGYTF. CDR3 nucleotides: TGTGCCAGCAGCGTGGCCACTCAGGGGGACTATGGCTACACCTTC.

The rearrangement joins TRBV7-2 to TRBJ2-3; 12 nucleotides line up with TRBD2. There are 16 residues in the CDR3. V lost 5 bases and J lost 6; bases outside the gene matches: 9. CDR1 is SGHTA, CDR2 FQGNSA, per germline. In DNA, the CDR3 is TGTGCCAGCAGCCTCACTTATACTAGCGGGGGGGATACGCAGTATTTT. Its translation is CASSLTYTSGGDTQYF.

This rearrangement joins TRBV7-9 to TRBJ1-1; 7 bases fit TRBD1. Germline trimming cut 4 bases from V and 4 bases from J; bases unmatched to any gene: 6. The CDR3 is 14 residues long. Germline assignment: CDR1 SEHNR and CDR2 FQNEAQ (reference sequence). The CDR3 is CASSSQGPSTEAFF. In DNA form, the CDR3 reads TGTGCCAGCAGCTCACAGGGGCCTAGCACTGAAGCTTTCTTT.

The CDR3 here is CASSRLWEQFF. Here the CDR3 DNA reads TGTGCCAGCAGCCGCCTTTGGGAGCAGTTCTTC. The rearrangement joins TRBV7-2 to TRBJ2-1; D is unclear. Germline-derived CDR1 and CDR2 are SGHTA and FQGNSA. The CDR3 spans 11 residues. V was clipped by 5 bases and J by 10 bases, with 9 bases between them.

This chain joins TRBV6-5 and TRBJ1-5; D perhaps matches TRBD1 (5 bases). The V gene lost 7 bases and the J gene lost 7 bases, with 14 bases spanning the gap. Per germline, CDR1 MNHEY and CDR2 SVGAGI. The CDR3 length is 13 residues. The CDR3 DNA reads TGTGCCAGCACCCACGGTTGGGGGCAGCCCCAGCATTTT. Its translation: CASTHGWGQPQHF.

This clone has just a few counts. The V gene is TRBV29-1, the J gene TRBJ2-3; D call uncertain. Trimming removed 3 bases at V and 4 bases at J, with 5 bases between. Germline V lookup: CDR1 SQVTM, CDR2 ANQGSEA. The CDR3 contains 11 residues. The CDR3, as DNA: TGCAGCGTTGATTTCGCAGATACGCAGTATTTT. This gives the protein CSVDFADTQYF.

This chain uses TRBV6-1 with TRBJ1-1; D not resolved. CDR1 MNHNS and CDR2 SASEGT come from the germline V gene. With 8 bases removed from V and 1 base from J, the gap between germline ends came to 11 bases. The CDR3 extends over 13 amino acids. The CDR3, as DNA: TGTGCCAGCGGGGTTGGTGGGAACACTGAAGCTTTCTTT. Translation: CASGVGGNTEAFF.

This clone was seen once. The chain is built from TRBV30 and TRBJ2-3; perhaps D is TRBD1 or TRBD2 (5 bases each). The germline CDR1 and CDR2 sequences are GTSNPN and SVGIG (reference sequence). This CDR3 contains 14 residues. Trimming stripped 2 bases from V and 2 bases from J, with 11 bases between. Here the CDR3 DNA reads TGTGCCTGGAGTCGGGGACCGCTCACAGATACGCAGTATTTT. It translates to CAWSRGPLTDTQYF.

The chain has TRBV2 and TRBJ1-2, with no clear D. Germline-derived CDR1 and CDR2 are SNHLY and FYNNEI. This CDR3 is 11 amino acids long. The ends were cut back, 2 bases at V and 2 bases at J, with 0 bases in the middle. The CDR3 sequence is CASSENYGYTF. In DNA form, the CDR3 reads TGTGCCAGCAGTGAAAACTATGGCTACACCTTC. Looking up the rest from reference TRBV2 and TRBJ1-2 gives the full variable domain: EPEVTQTPSHQVTQMGQEVILRCVPISNHLYFYWYRQILGQKVEFLVSFYNNEISEKSEIFDDQFSVERPDGSNFTLKIRSTKLEDSAMYFCASSENYGYTFGSGTRLTVV.

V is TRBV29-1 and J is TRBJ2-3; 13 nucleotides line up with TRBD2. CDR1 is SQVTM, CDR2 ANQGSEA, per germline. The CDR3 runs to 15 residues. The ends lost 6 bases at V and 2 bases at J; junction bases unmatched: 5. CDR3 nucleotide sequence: TGCAGCGTCCCCGGGACTAGCGGGGCCACAGATACGCAGTATTTT. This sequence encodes CSVPGTSGATDTQYF.

The CDR3 here is CASSQGSGGNYNEQFF. DNA of the CDR3: TGCGCCAGCAGCCAAGGGAGCGGGGGTAACTACAATGAGCAGTTCTTC. This sequence joins TRBV4-3 and TRBJ2-1; TRBD2 matches 8 bases. Germline V gene data show CDR1 as LGHNA and CDR2 as YSLEER. After removal of 1 base from V and 3 bases from J, the junction contained 5 bases not matched to a gene. The CDR3 runs to 16 residues.

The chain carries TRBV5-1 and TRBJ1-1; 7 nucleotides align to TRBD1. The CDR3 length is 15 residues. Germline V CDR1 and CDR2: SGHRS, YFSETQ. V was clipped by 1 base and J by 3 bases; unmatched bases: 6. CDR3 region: CASSLYYRGDTEAFF. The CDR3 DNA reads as TGCGCCAGCAGCTTGTATTACAGGGGAGACACTGAAGCTTTCTTT.

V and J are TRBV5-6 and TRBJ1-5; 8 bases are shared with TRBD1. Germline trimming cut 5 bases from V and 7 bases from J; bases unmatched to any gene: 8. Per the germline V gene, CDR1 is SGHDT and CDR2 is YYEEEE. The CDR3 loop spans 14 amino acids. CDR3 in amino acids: CASSYRTGRQPQHF. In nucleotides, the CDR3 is TGTGCCAGCAGTTACCGGACAGGGAGACAGCCCCAGCATTTT.

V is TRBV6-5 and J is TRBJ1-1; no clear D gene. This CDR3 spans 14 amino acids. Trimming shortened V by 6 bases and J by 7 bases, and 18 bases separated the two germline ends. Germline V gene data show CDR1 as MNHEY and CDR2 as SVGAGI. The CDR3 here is CASRNDIATREAFF. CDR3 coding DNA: TGTGCCAGCAGAAACGACATTGCTACGCGTGAAGCTTTCTTT.